The rows below give T cell receptor beta chains drawn from one sample of a study of sequential checkpoint blockade in melanoma. TCRdb's copy holds only in-frame clones and misses some; the assay was immunoSEQ multiplex PCR. Altogether about 11,000 clones are present, more than 50% being singletons, with the ten largest covering around 16%. This sample comprised CD8+ T cells sorted from blood (inferred from file names), obtained from a patient given nivolumab and ipilimumab in sequence. The receptor set was obtained from a human donor with melanoma. Both conserved end residues are part of each CDR3. Fields, in order: CDR3 length, clone size, J gene, D gene, V gene, CDR3 protein, CDR3 DNA. D genes are given only for firm matches. The size of a clone is reported for some rows only, either as once, few or many, or as a class for expanded clones.

CDR3 length: 16; clone size: few; J gene: TRBJ2-7; D gene: TRBD2; V gene: TRBV4-2; CDR3 protein: CASSPRTSGRSYEQYF; CDR3 DNA: TGTGCCAGCAGCCCCCGGACTAGCGGGAGATCCTACGAGCAGTACTTC
CDR3 length: 15; clone size: few; J gene: TRBJ1-1; D gene: TRBD1; V gene: TRBV5-6; CDR3 protein: CASSFQTGMNTEAFF; CDR3 DNA: TGTGCCAGCAGCTTCCAGACAGGGATGAACACTGAAGCTTTCTTT
CDR3 length: 13; clone size: medium-sized; J gene: TRBJ1-3; D gene: NA; V gene: TRBV27; CDR3 protein: CASSLGRGNTIYF; CDR3 DNA: TGTGCCAGCAGTTTGGGCAGAGGAAACACCATATATTTT
CDR3 length: 15; clone size: NA; J gene: TRBJ1-4; D gene: NA; V gene: TRBV9; CDR3 protein: CASSPGGKSNEKLFF; CDR3 DNA: TGTGCCAGCAGCCCGGGCGGGAAGTCTAATGAAAAACTGTTTTTT
CDR3 length: 15; clone size: once; J gene: TRBJ2-3; D gene: NA; V gene: TRBV5-1; CDR3 protein: CASSLVWSDSDTQYF; CDR3 DNA: TGCGCCAGCAGCTTGGTTTGGTCAGACTCAGATACGCAGTATTTT
CDR3 length: 13; clone size: NA; J gene: TRBJ2-7; D gene: NA; V gene: TRBV27; CDR3 protein: CASRLTRFYEQYF; CDR3 DNA: TGTGCCAGCAGACTTACTAGGTTCTACGAGCAGTACTTC
CDR3 length: 15; clone size: NA; J gene: TRBJ2-3; D gene: NA; V gene: TRBV7-3; CDR3 protein: CASSPGESGGDTQYF; CDR3 DNA: TGTGCCAGCAGCCCAGGGGAGTCGGGGGGAGATACGCAGTATTTT
CDR3 length: 14; clone size: NA; J gene: TRBJ1-4; D gene: TRBD1; V gene: TRBV2; CDR3 protein: CASSVRTGGEKLFF; CDR3 DNA: TGTGCCAGCAGTGTCAGGACAGGGGGGGAAAAACTGTTTTTT
CDR3 length: 15; clone size: NA; J gene: TRBJ2-7; D gene: NA; V gene: TRBV5-4; CDR3 protein: CASSLAAIRHKGQYF; CDR3 DNA: TGTGCCAGCAGCTTGGCCGCAATCCGACATAAAGGGCAGTACTTC
CDR3 length: 15; clone size: NA; J gene: TRBJ2-2; D gene: TRBD1; V gene: TRBV5-1; CDR3 protein: CASSFTGENTGELFF; CDR3 DNA: TGCGCCAGCAGCTTTACAGGGGAAAACACCGGGGAGCTGTTTTTT
CDR3 length: 16; clone size: NA; J gene: TRBJ2-2; D gene: TRBD1; V gene: TRBV2; CDR3 protein: CASSAGQGPNTGELFF; CDR3 DNA: TGTGCCAGCAGTGCGGGACAGGGTCCGAACACCGGGGAGCTGTTTTTT
CDR3 length: 12; clone size: NA; J gene: TRBJ2-5; D gene: NA; V gene: TRBV29-1; CDR3 protein: CSVAPGVETQYF; CDR3 DNA: TGCAGCGTGGCCCCGGGGGTCGAGACCCAGTACTTC
CDR3 length: 17; clone size: NA; J gene: TRBJ1-1; D gene: NA; V gene: TRBV28; CDR3 protein: CASSGTPRTPLNTEAFF; CDR3 DNA: TGTGCCAGCAGTGGGACACCCCGAACTCCCTTGAACACTGAAGCTTTCTTT
CDR3 length: 15; clone size: once; J gene: TRBJ1-5; D gene: NA; V gene: TRBV27; CDR3 protein: CASSLRVYSNQPQHF; CDR3 DNA: TGTGCCAGCAGTTTAAGAGTCTATAGCAATCAGCCCCAGCATTTT
CDR3 length: 14; clone size: NA; J gene: TRBJ2-7; D gene: NA; V gene: TRBV4-3; CDR3 protein: CASSQDGGSYEQYF; CDR3 DNA: TGCGCCAGCAGCCAAGATGGGGGGAGCTACGAGCAGTACTTC
CDR3 length: 15; clone size: few; J gene: TRBJ1-3; D gene: NA; V gene: TRBV6-1; CDR3 protein: CASSESPGSGNTIYF; CDR3 DNA: TGTGCCAGCAGTGAATCACCGGGGTCGGGAAACACCATATATTTT
CDR3 length: 15; clone size: NA; J gene: TRBJ1-5; D gene: TRBD1; V gene: TRBV28; CDR3 protein: CASSLGQLVHQPQHF; CDR3 DNA: TGTGCCAGCAGTTTGGGACAGTTAGTTCATCAGCCCCAGCATTTT
CDR3 length: 15; clone size: NA; J gene: TRBJ2-1; D gene: TRBD1; V gene: TRBV2; CDR3 protein: CASSDYRGLDNEQFF; CDR3 DNA: TGTGCCAGCAGTGACTACAGGGGGCTTGACAATGAGCAGTTCTTC
CDR3 length: 16; clone size: NA; J gene: TRBJ2-1; D gene: TRBD2; V gene: TRBV5-1; CDR3 protein: CASSPLAGGSNNEQFF; CDR3 DNA: TGCGCCAGCAGCCCCCTGGCGGGCGGGAGTAACAATGAGCAGTTCTTC
CDR3 length: 15; clone size: NA; J gene: TRBJ2-1; D gene: TRBD2; V gene: TRBV6-5; CDR3 protein: CASSTGLAVYNEQFF; CDR3 DNA: TGTGCCAGCAGTACGGGACTAGCGGTCTACAATGAGCAGTTCTTC
CDR3 length: 13; clone size: few; J gene: TRBJ1-5; D gene: TRBD1; V gene: TRBV7-9; CDR3 protein: CASSSDRDQPQHF; CDR3 DNA: TGTGCCAGCAGCTCGGACAGGGATCAGCCCCAGCATTTT
CDR3 length: 18; clone size: NA; J gene: TRBJ2-1; D gene: TRBD2; V gene: TRBV2; CDR3 protein: CASTEGTSGSTSYNEQFF; CDR3 DNA: TGTGCCAGCACGGAAGGGACTAGCGGGAGCACGTCCTACAATGAGCAGTTCTTC
CDR3 length: 14; clone size: NA; J gene: TRBJ2-1; D gene: NA; V gene: TRBV29-1; CDR3 protein: CSVEGAGPYNEQFF; CDR3 DNA: TGCAGCGTTGAAGGGGCAGGGCCGTACAATGAGCAGTTCTTC
CDR3 length: 14; clone size: NA; J gene: TRBJ2-1; D gene: NA; V gene: TRBV27; CDR3 protein: CASASVHSYNEQFF; CDR3 DNA: TGTGCCAGCGCTAGCGTTCACTCCTACAATGAGCAGTTCTTC
CDR3 length: 12; clone size: few; J gene: TRBJ1-1; D gene: NA; V gene: TRBV28; CDR3 protein: CASSPPETEAFF; CDR3 DNA: TGTGCCAGCAGCCCCCCAGAAACTGAAGCTTTCTTT
CDR3 length: 13; clone size: NA; J gene: TRBJ1-5; D gene: NA; V gene: TRBV6-5; CDR3 protein: CASSLNQGQPQHF; CDR3 DNA: TGTGCCAGCAGTTTAAATCAGGGCCAGCCCCAGCATTTT
CDR3 length: 14; clone size: NA; J gene: TRBJ2-7; D gene: TRBD2; V gene: TRBV30; CDR3 protein: CAWSVAGGPYEQYF; CDR3 DNA: TGTGCCTGGAGTGTAGCGGGAGGGCCTTACGAGCAGTACTTC
CDR3 length: 18; clone size: NA; J gene: TRBJ2-6; D gene: NA; V gene: TRBV7-9; CDR3 protein: CASSLVTQAPSGANVLTF; CDR3 DNA: TGTGCCAGCAGCTTAGTTACCCAGGCCCCTTCTGGGGCCAACGTCCTGACTTTC
CDR3 length: 13; clone size: NA; J gene: TRBJ2-7; D gene: NA; V gene: TRBV27; CDR3 protein: CASSSGPFYEQYF; CDR3 DNA: TGTGCTAGCAGCTCGGGTCCCTTCTACGAGCAGTACTTC
CDR3 length: 13; clone size: NA; J gene: TRBJ2-5; D gene: NA; V gene: TRBV5-4; CDR3 protein: CASREDGQETQYF; CDR3 DNA: TGTGCCAGCAGGGAGGACGGCCAAGAGACCCAGTACTTC
CDR3 length: 11; clone size: NA; J gene: TRBJ1-2; D gene: NA; V gene: TRBV9; CDR3 protein: CASSAQLGYTF; CDR3 DNA: TGTGCCAGCAGCGCCCAGTTAGGCTACACCTTC
CDR3 length: 13; clone size: NA; J gene: TRBJ2-1; D gene: NA; V gene: TRBV12-5; CDR3 protein: CASGVSSYNEQFF; CDR3 DNA: TGTGCCTCGGGTGTAAGCTCCTACAATGAGCAGTTCTTC
CDR3 length: 16; clone size: NA; J gene: TRBJ2-7; D gene: TRBD2; V gene: TRBV7-2; CDR3 protein: CASSLGLSGALYEQYF; CDR3 DNA: TGTGCCAGCAGCTTAGGGCTTAGCGGGGCACTTTACGAGCAGTACTTC